This T cell receptor beta chain comes out of a study of technical replicates of blood from four donors. The assay was immunoSEQ multiplex PCR, and TCRdb's table has in-frame clones only and misses some. The sample has about 50,000 clones; 90% to 97% are singletons. The V and J ends lost 5 bases and 1 base respectively, with 11 bases between them. Germline V gene sequence: CDR1 SNHLY, CDR2 FYNNEI. CDR3 size: 14 residues. The receptor's source is a human donor in good health. Source material: T cells isolated from PBMCs. The rearrangement uses TRBV2 and TRBJ1-1, with D possibly TRBD1 on 5 matching bases. CDR3 coding DNA: TGTGCCAGCAGTAGGGGCACCCCGAACACTGAAGCTTTCTTT. Its translation is CASSRGTPNTEAFF. The variable domain in full, completed from reference TRBV2 and TRBJ1-1, reads EPEVTQTPSHQVTQMGQEVILRCVPISNHLYFYWYRQILGQKVEFLVSFYNNEISEKSEIFDDQFSVERPDGSNFTLKIRSTKLEDSAMYFCASSRGTPNTEAFFGQGTRLTVV.